This TCR beta chain was sequenced in a study of regulatory T cells in long-lasting Graves disease. The overall study: It was over 5 years of antithyroid drugs, with positive TSH receptor antibodies, that meant persistent Graves' disease.

Library construction for TCR beta used iRepertoire HTBI primers and Arm-PCR of CDR3 regions. TCRdb redid the calling of the multiplex PCR reads with MiXCR, one entry per CDR3 protein. The sample includes roughly 700,000 distinct CDR3 sequences, around 32% seen only once; the top ten take around 40%. The time point is: persistent/refractory GD, antithyroid drugs over 5 years with positive TRAb. Making the TCR library involved RNA that had been extracted from PBMCs. V was trimmed by 5 bases and J by 5 bases, leaving 16 bases between them. CDR1 and CDR2 (germline): SGHAT, FQNNGV. This CDR3 contains 14 residues. This clonotype was counted many times.

The input for sequencing was peripheral blood mononuclear cells (PBMCs), taken when the disease was refractory, from a patient treated with antithyroid drugs. The chain uses TRBV11-2 and TRBJ2-7; no reliable D call. This TCR came from a female donor with Graves disease. The CDR3 DNA follows: TGTGCCAGCAGCCGCCCCGGCAGTGCTCACGAGCAGTACTTC. Residues: CASSRPGSAHEQYF.